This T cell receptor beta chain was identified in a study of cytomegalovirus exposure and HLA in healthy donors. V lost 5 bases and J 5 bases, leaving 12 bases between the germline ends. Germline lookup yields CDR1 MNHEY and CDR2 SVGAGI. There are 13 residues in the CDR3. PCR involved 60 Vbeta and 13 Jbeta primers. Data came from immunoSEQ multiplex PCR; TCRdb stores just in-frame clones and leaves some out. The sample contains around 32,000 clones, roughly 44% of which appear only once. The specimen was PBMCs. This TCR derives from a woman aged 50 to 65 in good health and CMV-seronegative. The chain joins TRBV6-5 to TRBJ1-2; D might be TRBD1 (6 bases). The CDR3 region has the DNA TGTGCCAGCAGTGATAACAGGGCTTATGGCTACACCTTC. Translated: CASSDNRAYGYTF.